Given below is one T cell receptor (beta chain) in context. This sample was taken from a study of blood T cell repertoires in COVID-19. The germline V and J ends were trimmed by 0 bases and 3 bases, with 14 bases remaining between them. The V gene's germline CDR1 is SEHNR and CDR2 FQNEAQ (reference sequence). CDR3 size: 16 residues. The table came from immunoSEQ multiplex PCR; TCRdb's copy has only in-frame clones and leaves some out. The sample contains more than 200,000 clones, around 90% of which appear only once. Specimen: peripheral blood. The chain is built from TRBV7-9 and TRBJ1-2, with D uncertain. This clonotype was sampled from a human donor in a cohort sampled during active COVID-19. Here the CDR3 reads CASSLAGQIRHYGYTF. The CDR3 nucleotides read TGTGCCAGCAGCTTAGCTGGGCAGATTAGACACTATGGCTACACCTTC.